This TCR beta chain was sequenced in a study of blood T cells in healthy people across ages. CDR1 is SGHAT and CDR2 is FQNNGV in the germline V gene. The germline V and J ends were trimmed by 5 bases and 9 bases, with 17 bases remaining between them. The CDR3 has 14 amino acids. Next came a second PCR, run for about 7 to 12 cycles, which used a sample-barcoded 5' primer along with a J-beta primer mix. Using its own MiXCR run on the 5' RACE reads, TCRdb lists one record per CDR3 protein. The data show some 670,000 distinct CDR3 sequences, 52% seen once. J is TRBJ2-1 and V is TRBV11-2; the D call may be TRBD1 or TRBD2 (6 bases each). Sequencing was carried out using blood. The receptor's source is a woman over 75 in good health. The CDR3 here is CASSQNTGAGEQFF. The CDR3 bases are TGTGCCAGCAGCCAGAATACGGGGGCGGGTGAGCAGTTCTTC.